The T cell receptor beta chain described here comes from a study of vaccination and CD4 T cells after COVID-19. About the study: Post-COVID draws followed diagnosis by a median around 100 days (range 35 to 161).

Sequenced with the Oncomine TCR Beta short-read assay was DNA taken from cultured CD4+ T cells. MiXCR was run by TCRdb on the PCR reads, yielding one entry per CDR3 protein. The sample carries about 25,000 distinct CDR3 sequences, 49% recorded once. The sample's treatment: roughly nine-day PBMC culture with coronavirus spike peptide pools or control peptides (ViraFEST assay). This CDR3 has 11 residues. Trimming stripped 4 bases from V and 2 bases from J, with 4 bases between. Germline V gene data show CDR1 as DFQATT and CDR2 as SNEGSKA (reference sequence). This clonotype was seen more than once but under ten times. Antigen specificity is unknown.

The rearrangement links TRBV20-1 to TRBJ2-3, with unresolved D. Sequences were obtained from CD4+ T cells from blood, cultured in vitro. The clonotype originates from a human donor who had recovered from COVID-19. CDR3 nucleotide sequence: TGCAGTGCTATATACACAGATACGCAGTATTTT. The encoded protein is CSAIYTDTQYF.